This T cell receptor (beta chain) was identified in a study of T cell changes during pregnancy in multiple sclerosis. Clones were read by immunoSEQ multiplex PCR, and TCRdb kept only the in-frame ones, dropping some. The sample has about 70,000 clones, around 92% seen once; the top ten hold over 2%. The trim removed 0 bases at V and 6 bases at J, leaving 4 bases unmatched. Germline-derived CDR1 and CDR2 are SGHTA and FQGTGA. The CDR3 is made up of 16 amino acids. The source was peripheral blood, collected in the first trimester of pregnancy. The TCR was taken from a female donor with multiple sclerosis, enrolled in a pregnancy study. This chain joins TRBV7-3 and TRBJ1-6; 8 nucleotides align to TRBD1. In nucleotides, the CDR3 is TGTGCCAGCAGCTTAACCGGACAGGGCGGTAATTCACCCCTCCACTTT. Its translation: CASSLTGQGGNSPLHF. Based on the CDR3 plus reference TRBV7-3 and TRBJ1-6, the full variable domain is GAGVSQTPSNKVTEKGKYVELRCDPISGHTALYWYRQSLGQGPEFLIYFQGTGAADDSGLPNDRFFAVRPEGSVSTLKIQRTERGDSAVYLCASSLTGQGGNSPLHFGNGTRLTVT.